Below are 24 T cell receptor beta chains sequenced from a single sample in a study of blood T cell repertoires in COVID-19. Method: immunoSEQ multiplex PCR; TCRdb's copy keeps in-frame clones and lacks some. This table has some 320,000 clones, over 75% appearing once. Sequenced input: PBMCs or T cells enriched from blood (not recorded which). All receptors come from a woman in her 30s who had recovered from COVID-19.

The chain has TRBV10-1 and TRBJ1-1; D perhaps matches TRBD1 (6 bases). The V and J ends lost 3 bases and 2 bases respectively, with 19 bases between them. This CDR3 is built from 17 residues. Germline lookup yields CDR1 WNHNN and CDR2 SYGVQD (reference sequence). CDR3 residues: CASSDMGLRGPNTEAFF. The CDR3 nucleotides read TGCGCCAGCAGTGACATGGGGCTCAGGGGACCTAACACTGAAGCTTTCTTT.

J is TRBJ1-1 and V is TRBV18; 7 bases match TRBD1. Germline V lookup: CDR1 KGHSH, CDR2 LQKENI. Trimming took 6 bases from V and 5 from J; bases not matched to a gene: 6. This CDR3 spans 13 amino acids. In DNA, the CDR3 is TGTGCCAGCTCCCGCGACAGGGATACTGAAGCTTTCTTT. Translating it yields CASSRDRDTEAFF.

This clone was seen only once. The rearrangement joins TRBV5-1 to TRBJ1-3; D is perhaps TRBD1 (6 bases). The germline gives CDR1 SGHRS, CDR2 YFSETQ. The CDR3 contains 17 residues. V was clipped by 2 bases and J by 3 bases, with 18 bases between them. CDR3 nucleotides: TGCGCCAGCAGCTTCCGTCCGCAGGGGCAGGGTGGAAACACCATATATTTT. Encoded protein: CASSFRPQGQGGNTIYF. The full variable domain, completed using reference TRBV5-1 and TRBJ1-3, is KAGVTQTPRYLIKTRGQQVTLSCSPISGHRSVSWYQQTPGQGLQFLFEYFSETQRNKGNFPGRFSGRQFSNSRSEMNVSTLELGDSALYLCASSFRPQGQGGNTIYFGEGSWLTVV.

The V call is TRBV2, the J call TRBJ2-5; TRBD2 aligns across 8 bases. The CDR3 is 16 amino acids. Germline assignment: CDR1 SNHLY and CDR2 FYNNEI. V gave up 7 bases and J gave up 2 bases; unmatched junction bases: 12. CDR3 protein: CASKLRGAGDQETQYF. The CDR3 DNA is TGTGCCAGCAAGCTCCGTGGAGCGGGGGATCAAGAGACCCAGTACTTC.

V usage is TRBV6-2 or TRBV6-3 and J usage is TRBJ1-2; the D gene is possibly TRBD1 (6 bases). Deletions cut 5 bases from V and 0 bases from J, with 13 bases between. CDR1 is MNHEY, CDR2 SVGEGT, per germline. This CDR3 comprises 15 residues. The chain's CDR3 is CASSTRTVSNYGYTF. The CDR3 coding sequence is TGTGCCAGCAGTACGAGGACAGTATCTAACTATGGCTACACCTTC.

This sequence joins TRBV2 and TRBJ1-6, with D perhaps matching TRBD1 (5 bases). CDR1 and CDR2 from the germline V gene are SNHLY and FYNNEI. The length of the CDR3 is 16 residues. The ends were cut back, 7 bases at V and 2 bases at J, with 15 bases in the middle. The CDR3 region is CASKVRVATYNSPLHF. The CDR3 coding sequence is TGTGCCAGCAAGGTCAGGGTAGCAACCTATAATTCACCCCTCCACTTT.

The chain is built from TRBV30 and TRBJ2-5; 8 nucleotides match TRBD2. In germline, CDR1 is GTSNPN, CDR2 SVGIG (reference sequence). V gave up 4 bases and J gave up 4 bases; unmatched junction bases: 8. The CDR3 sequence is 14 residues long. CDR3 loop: CAWNGAGEVETQYF. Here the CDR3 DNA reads TGTGCCTGGAACGGAGCGGGGGAGGTAGAGACCCAGTACTTC.

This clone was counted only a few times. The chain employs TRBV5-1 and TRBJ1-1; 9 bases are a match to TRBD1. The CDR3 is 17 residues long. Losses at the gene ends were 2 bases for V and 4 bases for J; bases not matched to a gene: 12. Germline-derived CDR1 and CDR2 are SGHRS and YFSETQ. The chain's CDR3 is CASSLTIQGALGTEAFF. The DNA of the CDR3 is TGCGCCAGCAGCTTAACAATACAGGGGGCTCTAGGCACTGAAGCTTTCTTT.

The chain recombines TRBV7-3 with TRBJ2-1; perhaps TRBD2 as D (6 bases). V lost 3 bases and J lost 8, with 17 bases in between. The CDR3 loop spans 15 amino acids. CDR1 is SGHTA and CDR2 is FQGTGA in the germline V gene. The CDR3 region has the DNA TGTGCCAGCAGCTTGGCCGGGACCGGGAGCGATGAGCAGTTCTTC. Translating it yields CASSLAGTGSDEQFF.

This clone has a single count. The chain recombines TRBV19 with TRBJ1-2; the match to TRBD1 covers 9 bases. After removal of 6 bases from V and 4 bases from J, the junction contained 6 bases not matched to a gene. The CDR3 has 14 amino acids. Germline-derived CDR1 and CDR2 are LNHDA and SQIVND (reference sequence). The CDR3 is CASRPDRGPYGYTF. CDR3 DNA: TGTGCCAGTAGACCGGACAGGGGCCCCTATGGCTACACCTTC.

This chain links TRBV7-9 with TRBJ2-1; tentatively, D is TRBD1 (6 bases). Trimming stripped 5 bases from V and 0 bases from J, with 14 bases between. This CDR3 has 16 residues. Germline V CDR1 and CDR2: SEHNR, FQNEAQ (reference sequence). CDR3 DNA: TGTGCCAGCAGCCCTGACAGGCCCCCCTCCTACAATGAGCAGTTCTTC. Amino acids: CASSPDRPPSYNEQFF.

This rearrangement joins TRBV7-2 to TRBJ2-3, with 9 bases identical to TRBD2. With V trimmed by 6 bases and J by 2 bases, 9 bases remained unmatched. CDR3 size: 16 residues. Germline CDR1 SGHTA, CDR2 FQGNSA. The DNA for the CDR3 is TGTGCCAGCAGTCAAATTAGCGGGGGTGCCACAGATACGCAGTATTTT. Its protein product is CASSQISGGATDTQYF.

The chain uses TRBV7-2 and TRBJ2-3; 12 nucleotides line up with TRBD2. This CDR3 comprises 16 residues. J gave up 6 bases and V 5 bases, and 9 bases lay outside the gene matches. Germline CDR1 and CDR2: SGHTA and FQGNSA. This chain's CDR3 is CASSLGTSGPGDTQYF. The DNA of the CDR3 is TGTGCCAGCAGCCTCGGGACTAGCGGGCCCGGGGATACGCAGTATTTT.

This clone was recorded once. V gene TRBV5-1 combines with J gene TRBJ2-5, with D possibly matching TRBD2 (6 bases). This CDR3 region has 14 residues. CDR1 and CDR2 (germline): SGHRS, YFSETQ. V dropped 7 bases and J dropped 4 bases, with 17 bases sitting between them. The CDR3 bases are TGCGCCAGCCGACCGGGGGTGAGTGTAGAGACCCAGTACTTC. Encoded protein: CASRPGVSVETQYF.

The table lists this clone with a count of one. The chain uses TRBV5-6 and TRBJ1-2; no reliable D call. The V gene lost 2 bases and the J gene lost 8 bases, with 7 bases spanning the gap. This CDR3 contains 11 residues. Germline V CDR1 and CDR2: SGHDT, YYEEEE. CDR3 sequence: CASSFAGGYTF. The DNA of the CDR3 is TGTGCCAGCAGCTTTGCGGGAGGCTACACCTTC.

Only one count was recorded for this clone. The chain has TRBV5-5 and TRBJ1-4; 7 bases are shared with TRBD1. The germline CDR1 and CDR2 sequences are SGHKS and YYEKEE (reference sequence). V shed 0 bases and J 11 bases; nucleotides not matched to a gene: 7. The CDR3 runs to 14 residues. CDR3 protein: CASSLARGDVKLFF. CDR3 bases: TGTGCCAGCAGCTTGGCCAGGGGGGATGTGAAACTGTTTTTT. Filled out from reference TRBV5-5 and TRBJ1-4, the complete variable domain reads DAGVTQSPTHLIKTRGQQVTLRCSPISGHKSVSWYQQVLGQGPQFIFQYYEKEERGRGNFPDRFSARQFPNYSSELNVNALLLGDSALYLCASSLARGDVKLFFGSGTQLSVL.

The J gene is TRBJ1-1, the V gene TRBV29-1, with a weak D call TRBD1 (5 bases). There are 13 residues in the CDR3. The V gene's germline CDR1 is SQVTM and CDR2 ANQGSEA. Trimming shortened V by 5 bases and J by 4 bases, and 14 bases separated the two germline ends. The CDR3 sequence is CSVRGGPGTEAFF. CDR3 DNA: TGCAGCGTTCGGGGGGGACCGGGCACTGAAGCTTTCTTT.

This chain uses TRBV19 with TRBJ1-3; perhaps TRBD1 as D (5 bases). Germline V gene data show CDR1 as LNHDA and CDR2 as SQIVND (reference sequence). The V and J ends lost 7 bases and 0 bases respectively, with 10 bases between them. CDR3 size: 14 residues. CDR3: CASTRQHSGNTIYF. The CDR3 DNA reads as TGTGCCAGTACCAGACAGCACTCTGGAAACACCATATATTTT.

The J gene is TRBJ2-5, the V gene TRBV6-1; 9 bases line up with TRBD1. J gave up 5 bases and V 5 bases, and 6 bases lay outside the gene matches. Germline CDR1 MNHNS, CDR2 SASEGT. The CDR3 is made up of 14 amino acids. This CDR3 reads CASSSGTGLETQYF. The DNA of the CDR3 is TGTGCCAGCAGTTCCGGGACAGGGTTGGAGACCCAGTACTTC.

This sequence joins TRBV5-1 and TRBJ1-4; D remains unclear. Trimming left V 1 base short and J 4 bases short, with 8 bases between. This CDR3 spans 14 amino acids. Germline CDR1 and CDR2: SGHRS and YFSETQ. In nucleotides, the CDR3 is TGCGCCAGCAGCTTGTCAGGATATAATGAAAAACTGTTTTTT. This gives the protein CASSLSGYNEKLFF.

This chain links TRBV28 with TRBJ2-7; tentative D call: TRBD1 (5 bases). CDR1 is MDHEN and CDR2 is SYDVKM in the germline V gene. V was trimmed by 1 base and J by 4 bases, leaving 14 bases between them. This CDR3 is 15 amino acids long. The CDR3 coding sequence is TGTGCCAGCAGTTTATTCTCGGATCAGGGATACGAGCAGTACTTC. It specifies CASSLFSDQGYEQYF.

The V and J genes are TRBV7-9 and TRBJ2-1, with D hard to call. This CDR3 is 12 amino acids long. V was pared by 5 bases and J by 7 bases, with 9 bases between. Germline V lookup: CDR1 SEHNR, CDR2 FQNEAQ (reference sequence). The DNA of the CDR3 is TGTGCCAGCAGCGCTATCCTGAATGAGCAGTTCTTC. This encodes CASSAILNEQFF. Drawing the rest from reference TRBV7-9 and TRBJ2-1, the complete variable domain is DTGVSQNPRHKITKRGQNVTFRCDPISEHNRLYWYRQTLGQGPEFLTYFQNEAQLEKSRLLSDRFSAERPKGSFSTLEIQRTEQGDSAMYLCASSAILNEQFFGPGTRLTVL.

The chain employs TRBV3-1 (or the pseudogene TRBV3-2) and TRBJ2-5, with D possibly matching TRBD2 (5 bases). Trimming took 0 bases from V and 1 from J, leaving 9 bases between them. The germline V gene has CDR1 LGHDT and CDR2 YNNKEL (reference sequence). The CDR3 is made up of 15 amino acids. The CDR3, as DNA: TGTGCCAGCAGCCAAGAAGCGGCACTCCAAGAGACCCAGTACTTC. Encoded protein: CASSQEAALQETQYF.

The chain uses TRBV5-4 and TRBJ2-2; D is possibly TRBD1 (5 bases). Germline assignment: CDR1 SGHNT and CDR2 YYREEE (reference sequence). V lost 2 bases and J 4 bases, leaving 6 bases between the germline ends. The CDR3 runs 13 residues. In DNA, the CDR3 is TGTGCCAGCAGCTTAGGGGTCACCGGGGAGCTGTTTTTT. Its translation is CASSLGVTGELFF.